The rows below give T cell receptor beta chains drawn from one sample of a study of T cell repertoires in cytomegalovirus infection. No antigen has been identified for these receptors. Each CDR3 protein gets one entry after TCRdb re-called the reads with MiXCR. Of 900,000 to 950,000 distinct CDR3 sequences detected, about a third appear once; the ten largest clones hold around an eighth. The sample was cultured CD8+ T cells from PBMCs, taken from culture after CMV antigen stimulation. All receptors come from a human donor in good health (CMV status not recorded). Some clones in this sample may be carry-over from other donors' samples. The CDR3 runs from the conserved cysteine through the conserved F or W. The D gene is left open where the match is weak. Expanded clones are given a class, and other clones once, few, many or no size at all.

J,V,size,D,CDR3,DNA
TRBJ2-1,TRBV5-6,-,-,CASSGGRREQFF,TGTGCCAGCAGCGGGGGACGGCGGGAGCAGTTCTTC
TRBJ2-3,TRBV25-1,few,-,CASSEPDFTDTQYF,TGTGCCAGCAGTGAACCGGACTTCACAGATACGCAGTATTTT
TRBJ2-7,TRBV27,few,-,CASSPGTQREQYF,TGTGCCAGCAGCCCCGGAACCCAAAGGGAGCAGTACTTC
TRBJ2-3,TRBV19,-,-,CASSLTSAYTDTQYF,TGTGCCAGTAGTCTGACTAGTGCGTACACAGATACGCAGTATTTT
TRBJ2-1,TRBV7-8,few,-,CASSLARPLDEQFF,TGTGCCAGCAGCTTAGCCCGCCCGTTGGATGAGCAGTTCTTC
TRBJ2-1,TRBV19,-,TRBD2,CASSTDSGGANEQFF,TGTGCCAGTAGTACCGATAGCGGGGGGGCTAATGAGCAGTTCTTC
TRBJ2-1,TRBV7-2,many,TRBD1,CASSEYRGTYNEQFF,TGTGCCAGCAGCGAATACAGGGGGACCTACAATGAGCAGTTCTTC
TRBJ1-1,TRBV11-3,once,-,CTSSSFPDVEAFF,TGTACCAGCAGCTCTTTCCCCGATGTTGAAGCTTTCTTT
TRBJ1-1,TRBV7-9,few,-,CASSLDTLNTEAFF,TGTGCCAGCAGCTTAGACACCCTGAACACTGAAGCTTTCTTT
TRBJ1-5,TRBV7-6,-,-,CASSLNSRADQPQHF,TGTGCCAGCAGCTTAAATTCACGGGCAGATCAGCCCCAGCATTTT
TRBJ1-5,TRBV6-2/TRBV6-3,-,-,CASSSQGTNQPQHF,TGTGCCAGCAGTTCCCAGGGGACCAATCAGCCCCAGCATTTT
TRBJ2-1,TRBV24-1,few,-,CATSDKRGRWNEQFF,TGTGCCACCAGTGACAAACGGGGCCGCTGGAATGAGCAGTTCTTC
TRBJ2-7,TRBV12-3/TRBV12-4,few,-,CASSLAPGVEQYF,TGTGCCAGCAGTTTAGCCCCCGGGGTTGAGCAGTACTTC
TRBJ2-1,TRBV11-2,many,TRBD1,CASSSGQDSYNEQFF,TGTGCCAGCAGCTCGGGACAGGACTCCTACAATGAGCAGTTCTTC
TRBJ2-5,TRBV4-1,-,-,CASSQLGGETQYF,TGCGCCAGCAGCCAACTTGGGGGAGAGACCCAGTACTTC
TRBJ1-2,TRBV20-1,few,TRBD1,CSARDGDSPYGYTF,TGCAGTGCTAGAGATGGGGACAGTCCCTATGGCTACACCTTC
TRBJ2-2,TRBV6-6,-,-,CASSYSGATGIGELFF,TGTGCCAGCAGTTACTCGGGGGCAACGGGGATCGGGGAGCTGTTTTTT
TRBJ2-1,TRBV6-6,-,-,CASSHGSISYNEQFF,TGTGCCAGCAGTCACGGCTCTATCTCCTACAATGAGCAGTTCTTC
TRBJ2-5,TRBV6-5,few,-,CASSYSAGAVWQETQYF,TGTGCCAGCAGTTACTCGGCAGGGGCCGTGTGGCAAGAGACCCAGTACTTC
TRBJ2-5,TRBV6-5,-,TRBD2,CASSLAGSAAQYF,TGTGCCAGCAGTCTAGCGGGGAGTGCGGCCCAGTACTTC
TRBJ1-2,TRBV4-3,-,-,CASSQGHEDYGYTF,TGCGCCAGCAGCCAAGGCCACGAGGACTATGGCTACACCTTC
TRBJ1-1,TRBV4-1,-,-,CASSVQGLNTEAFF,TGCGCCAGCAGCGTTCAGGGATTGAACACTGAAGCTTTCTTT
TRBJ2-1,TRBV6-2/TRBV6-3,-,-,CASRDGGAHNEQFF,TGTGCCAGCAGGGATGGCGGGGCCCACAATGAGCAGTTCTTC
TRBJ2-2,TRBV6-2/TRBV6-3,few,TRBD1,CASRFSWTGLDPNTGELFF,TGTGCCAGCAGATTTTCCTGGACAGGACTGGACCCGAACACCGGGGAGCTGTTTTTT
TRBJ1-1,TRBV7-6,-,TRBD1,CASSLGAGGYMNTEAFF,TGTGCCAGCAGCTTAGGGGCAGGGGGTTACATGAACACTGAAGCTTTCTTT
TRBJ2-3,TRBV9,once,-,CASSVEQGMGTDTQYF,TGTGCCAGCAGCGTAGAACAGGGAATGGGCACAGATACGCAGTATTTT
TRBJ2-7,TRBV27,few,TRBD1,CASRAGQGSYEQYF,TGTGCCAGCAGGGCGGGACAGGGTTCCTACGAGCAGTACTTC
TRBJ2-3,TRBV12-5,-,-,CASGYLPLTDTQYF,TGTGCTAGTGGTTATTTGCCGTTAACAGATACGCAGTATTTT
TRBJ2-1,TRBV7-3,many,-,CASSFGGSNNEQFF,TGTGCCAGCAGCTTTGGAGGGTCGAACAATGAGCAGTTCTTC
TRBJ1-5,TRBV10-3,few,-,CAISGGGSNQPQHF,TGTGCCATCAGTGGGGGGGGAAGCAATCAGCCCCAGCATTTT
TRBJ2-1,TRBV19,-,TRBD1,CASSIGTGYNEQFF,TGTGCCAGTAGTATAGGGACAGGCTACAATGAGCAGTTCTTC
TRBJ2-1,TRBV7-2,many,-,CASSLYPLGLALAYNEQFF,TGTGCCAGCAGCTTATACCCTTTAGGGCTAGCGTTAGCCTACAATGAGCAGTTCTTC
TRBJ2-1,TRBV19,many,-,CASSMRGVSYNEQFF,TGTGCCAGTAGTATGAGGGGAGTGAGTTACAATGAGCAGTTCTTC
TRBJ2-1,TRBV19,few,-,CASSTRGPNEQFF,TGTGCCAGTAGTACCCGGGGTCCTAATGAGCAGTTCTTC
TRBJ1-3,TRBV6-6,-,TRBD1,CASSYSREGGDGNTIYF,TGTGCCAGCAGTTACTCGAGGGAAGGGGGCGATGGAAACACCATATATTTT
TRBJ2-7,TRBV12-5,few,-,CASGLVGIEQYF,TGTGCTAGTGGTTTGGTAGGAATCGAGCAGTACTTC
TRBJ2-7,TRBV7-9,-,TRBD1,CASSLMDRGDYEQYF,TGTGCCAGCAGCTTGATGGACAGGGGCGACTACGAGCAGTACTTC